This T cell receptor beta chain was sequenced during a study of human T cells and chemical hapten exposure. Turning to the study itself: The study enrolled mostly female patients with alopecia areata, totalis or universalis.

This clonotype was observed a few times. In the authors' methods: Counts of TCRs in each sample centred on a median of around 99,000 and extended from approximately 21,000 to 630,000. In TCRdb, the RACE reads were re-called with MiXCR into one record per CDR3 protein. These V and J calls originate from TCRdb's pipeline instead of the authors' own analysis. The repertoire consists of 350,000 to 400,000 distinct CDR3 sequences, with roughly 6% occurring once and the leading ten covering around 6.1%. V trimming: 3 bases; J trimming: 3 bases; junction bases outside the gene matches: 3. The CDR3 runs to 15 residues. Per the germline V gene, CDR1 is SGHKS and CDR2 is YYEKEE (reference sequence). Stated time point: patch test 2, 6 weeks after DPC sensitization. The sample's treatment: therapeutic diphenylcyclopropenone sensitization with weekly scalp DPC. People who gave samples had alopecia, were 18 to 70 years old, and were suitable for DPC.

The clonotype was recovered from a woman aged 18 to 35 with alopecia areata. Some clones in this sample may be carry-over from other donors' samples. Source: whole blood, taken in connection with sensitization to the hapten diphenylcyclopropenone (DPC). This chain joins TRBV5-5 and TRBJ1-6, with 7 positions matching TRBD1. The CDR3 nucleotides read TGTGCCAGCAGCTCTGGACAGGACTATAATTCACCCCTCCACTTT. It encodes CASSSGQDYNSPLHF. The whole variable domain, filled in from reference TRBV5-5 and TRBJ1-6, reads DAGVTQSPTHLIKTRGQQVTLRCSPISGHKSVSWYQQVLGQGPQFIFQYYEKEERGRGNFPDRFSARQFPNYSSELNVNALLLGDSALYLCASSSGQDYNSPLHFGNGTRLTVT.